The 31 T cell receptor beta chains reported below all come from one sample, sequenced in a study of blood T cell repertoires in COVID-19. This table comes from immunoSEQ multiplex PCR, and its TCRdb copy is limited to in-frame clones, with some not included. The profile shows over 150,000 clones, about four fifths of them singletons. Source material: peripheral blood. Source of these receptors: a man aged 18 to 29 with active or convalescent COVID-19.

The chain joins TRBV19 to TRBJ2-1, with TRBD2 matching over 10 bases. V trimming: 3 bases; J trimming: 4 bases; junction bases outside the gene matches: 3. Per germline, CDR1 LNHDA and CDR2 SQIVND (reference sequence). This CDR3 spans 15 amino acids. CDR3 sequence: CASSMAGLAYNEQFF. The CDR3 nucleotides are TGTGCCAGTAGTATGGCGGGACTAGCGTACAATGAGCAGTTCTTC.

This chain connects TRBV6-4 to TRBJ1-1; possible D gene TRBD1, 5 bases. Deletions cut 4 bases from V and 3 bases from J, with 12 bases between. The germline CDR1 and CDR2 sequences are MRHNA and SNTAGT. The CDR3 is made up of 14 amino acids. DNA of the CDR3: TGTGCCAGCAGTGCCGTAGGAGGGGACACTGAAGCTTTCTTT. Translated, it gives CASSAVGGDTEAFF.

The V call is TRBV10-1, the J call TRBJ2-1; D remains ambiguous. V lost 5 bases to trimming and J lost 1 base, with 15 bases between them. Germline V gene lookup returns CDR1 WNHNN and CDR2 SYGVQD (reference sequence). The CDR3 spans 16 residues. The CDR3 loop is CASSYTADGSYNEQFF. The CDR3 DNA reads TGCGCCAGCAGTTACACAGCCGACGGTTCCTACAATGAGCAGTTCTTC.

This chain uses TRBV18 with TRBJ1-2; D possibly corresponds to TRBD1 (6 bases). CDR3 length: 13 residues. Germline CDR1 and CDR2: KGHSH and LQKENI. Trimming removed 2 bases at V and 4 bases at J, with 8 bases between. The CDR3 reads CASSPEGVYGYTF. CDR3 DNA sequence: TGTGCCAGCTCACCAGAGGGGGTCTATGGCTACACCTTC.

This sequence joins TRBV28 and TRBJ2-1, with 7 bases aligning to TRBD1. This CDR3 comprises 14 residues. V lost 4 bases to trimming and J lost 0 bases; unmatched junction nucleotides: 0. Germline lookup yields CDR1 MDHEN and CDR2 SYDVKM. The CDR3 is CASSSGGSYNEQFF. In DNA, the CDR3 is TGTGCCAGCAGTTCAGGGGGCTCCTACAATGAGCAGTTCTTC.

This clone was detected a few times. The chain employs TRBV6-5 and TRBJ1-1, with 7 bases that match TRBD1. Trimming took 6 bases from V and 1 from J; bases not matched to a gene: 5. The CDR3 is made up of 14 amino acids. CDR1 MNHEY and CDR2 SVGAGI come from the germline V gene. The CDR3 sequence is CASRAGGENTEAFF. In nucleotides, the CDR3 is TGTGCCAGCAGGGCAGGGGGTGAGAACACTGAAGCTTTCTTT.

As DNA, the CDR3 is TGTGCCAGCAGGAGGGGACAGCAGAACACTGAAGCTTTCTTT. Translated: CASRRGQQNTEAFF. The rearrangement links TRBV6-5 to TRBJ1-1; 7 bases agree with TRBD1. The CDR3 is 14 residues long. Germline V gives CDR1 MNHEY, CDR2 SVGAGI. With V trimmed by 6 bases and J by 1 base, 5 bases remained unmatched.

The CDR3 sequence: CASSYSPGQPQHF. In nucleotides, the CDR3 is TGTGCCAGCAGTTACTCACCGGGGCAGCCCCAGCATTTT. This chain uses TRBV6-5 with TRBJ1-5; D gene unclear. Germline CDR1 is MNHEY and CDR2 is SVGAGI. Deletions cut 0 bases from V and 7 bases from J, with 7 bases between. This CDR3 has 13 residues.

This clone was seen just once. The chain joins TRBV6-2 or TRBV6-3 to TRBJ1-1; D perhaps matches TRBD1 (6 bases). The V and J ends lost 5 bases and 11 bases respectively, with 18 bases between them. Germline V CDR1 and CDR2: MNHEY, SVGEGT. This CDR3 has 13 residues. The DNA of the CDR3 is TGTGCCAGCAGTCCGTCTCACAGGGATGGGGCTTTCTTT. It translates to CASSPSHRDGAFF.

This chain joins TRBV7-9 and TRBJ2-5, with D maybe TRBD1 (5 bases). This CDR3 has 14 residues. The germline V gene has CDR1 SEHNR and CDR2 FQNEAQ (reference sequence). V was cut by 5 bases and J by 3 bases, with 13 bases left in between. CDR3 sequence (DNA): TGTGCCAGCAGCCCTATAAGGGGCGAAGAGACCCAGTACTTC. Residues: CASSPIRGEETQYF.

For this clone: The sample carries other DNA sequences with the same CDR3. This sequence joins TRBV4-3 and TRBJ1-5, with D unclear. The CDR3 has 15 amino acids. Per the germline V gene, CDR1 is LGHNA and CDR2 is YSLEER. The V and J ends lost 0 bases and 2 bases respectively, with 8 bases between them. CDR3 in amino acids: CASSQDPRGNQPQHF. In DNA, the CDR3 is TGCGCCAGCAGCCAAGATCCGCGGGGCAATCAGCCCCAGCATTTT.

The J gene is TRBJ1-5, the V gene TRBV3-1 (or the pseudogene TRBV3-2); D possibly corresponds to TRBD1 (5 bases). Trimming stripped 2 bases from V and 7 bases from J, with 15 bases between. The germline CDR1 and CDR2 sequences are LGHDT and YNNKEL (reference sequence). There are 15 residues in the CDR3. Written as DNA, the CDR3 is TGTGCCAGCAGCCAATTTGGGGGGATAGGGCAGCCCCAGCATTTT. Its translation: CASSQFGGIGQPQHF.

CDR3 sequence reads: CASGRSGANVLTF. The DNA for the CDR3 is TGTGCCAGTGGCCGCTCTGGGGCCAACGTCCTGACTTTC. The chain carries TRBV12-3 or TRBV12-4 and TRBJ2-6, with D uncertain. Deletions cut 9 bases from V and 0 bases from J, with 6 bases between. CDR3 size: 13 residues.

The CDR3 reads CASSLTGVMNSPLHF. CDR3 coding DNA: TGTGCCAGCAGTTTAACAGGGGTAATGAATTCACCCCTCCACTTT. The chain links TRBV27 to TRBJ1-6, with 7 bases matching TRBD1. V was clipped by 2 bases and J by 7 bases; unmatched bases: 5. Germline V lookup: CDR1 MNHEY, CDR2 SMNVEV (reference sequence). The CDR3 has 15 amino acids.

J is TRBJ1-5 and V is TRBV28; D gene uncertain. CDR3 length equals 17 residues. Germline V gene lookup returns CDR1 MDHEN and CDR2 SYDVKM. V lost 6 bases and J lost 3, with 21 bases in between. In nucleotides, the CDR3 is TGTGCCAGCAGGAAGTCTCGGTCTCAAGTTGTCAATCAGCCCCAGCATTTT. This encodes CASRKSRSQVVNQPQHF. Full variable domain (rest looked up from reference TRBV28 and TRBJ1-5): DVKVTQSSRYLVKRTGEKVFLECVQDMDHENMFWYRQDPGLGLRLIYFSYDVKMKEKGDIPEGYSVSREKKERFSLILESASTNQTSMYLCASRKSRSQVVNQPQHFGDGTRLSIL.

V and J are TRBV28 and TRBJ1-1; perhaps TRBD1 as D (6 bases). The CDR3 contains 13 residues. V was cut by 6 bases and J by 6 bases, with 14 bases left in between. The germline gives CDR1 MDHEN, CDR2 SYDVKM. CDR3 coding DNA: TGTGCCAGCAGCTCCACAGGGTGGCCTGAAGCTTTCTTT. This gives the protein CASSSTGWPEAFF.

This clone was detected only once. V usage is TRBV28 and J usage is TRBJ1-5; TRBD1 might be the D (6 bases). V lost 2 bases to trimming and J lost 6 bases, with 17 bases between them. The CDR3 extends over 16 amino acids. Per germline, CDR1 MDHEN and CDR2 SYDVKM. The CDR3 sequence: CASSLHTGLASQPQHF. The DNA for the CDR3 is TGTGCCAGCAGTTTACACACAGGGTTGGCCTCTCAGCCCCAGCATTTT.

The chain uses TRBV30 and TRBJ2-3, with 8 bases that match TRBD2. After removal of 5 bases from V and 1 base from J, the junction contained 8 bases not matched to a gene. The CDR3 loop spans 15 amino acids. Germline V CDR1 and CDR2: GTSNPN, SVGIG (reference sequence). The CDR3 region has the DNA TGTGCCTGGCTTCTCGTGCGGGGGGGCACAGATACGCAGTATTTT. Its protein is CAWLLVRGGTDTQYF.

This clone was seen once. The rearrangement links TRBV21-1 to TRBJ2-7; the DNA was not compared with TRBD2, the D call given in the table. TRBV21-1 is reported as a pseudogene. The CDR3 is made up of 17 amino acids. CDR3 sequence reads: CASSPLLIWVETFEQYF. Written as DNA, the CDR3 is TGTGCCAGCAGCCCACTACTGATTTGGGTAGAGACCTTCGAGCAGTACTTC.

This clone was observed a handful of times. The chain couples TRBV5-1 to TRBJ1-2; the D gene is possibly TRBD1 (5 bases). Germline V gene data show CDR1 as SGHRS and CDR2 as YFSETQ. This CDR3 comprises 12 residues. V dropped 4 bases and J dropped 4 bases, with 8 bases sitting between them. The CDR3 loop reads CASSAGPYGYTF. The CDR3 DNA reads as TGCGCCAGCAGCGCAGGGCCCTATGGCTACACCTTC.

This chain joins TRBV5-1 and TRBJ2-3; D uncertain. Germline V lookup: CDR1 SGHRS, CDR2 YFSETQ. V lost 1 base and J 0 bases, leaving 9 bases between the germline ends. This CDR3 has 15 residues. The DNA of the CDR3 is TGCGCCAGCAGCTTGACCGCGCGGAGCACAGATACGCAGTATTTT. This codes for CASSLTARSTDTQYF.

The V and J genes are TRBV9 and TRBJ2-1; 8 bases map to TRBD1. Germline assignment: CDR1 SGDLS and CDR2 YYNGEE. The CDR3 has 15 amino acids. The J segment lost 2 bases and the V segment lost 4 bases, leaving 5 bases of the junction unmatched. CDR3 amino acids: CASSLGQATYNEQFF. The CDR3 bases are TGTGCCAGCAGCCTGGGACAGGCGACCTACAATGAGCAGTTCTTC.

The CDR3 DNA reads as TGTGCCAGCAGCCCCGCCACCTCAGGGACGCAGTATTTT. This gives the protein CASSPATSGTQYF. V usage is TRBV6-4 and J usage is TRBJ2-3; a possible D gene is TRBD1 (5 bases). V lost 6 bases to trimming and J lost 9 bases, with 16 bases between them. Per the germline V gene, CDR1 is MRHNA and CDR2 is SNTAGT. The CDR3 has 13 amino acids.

The chain is built from TRBV20-1 and TRBJ1-2, with a weak D call TRBD1 (6 bases). Germline-derived CDR1 and CDR2 are DFQATT and SNEGSKA (reference sequence). V dropped 3 bases and J dropped 0 bases, with 17 bases sitting between them. This CDR3 comprises 16 residues. The CDR3 spells CSASFGRGATNYGYTF. CDR3 DNA sequence: TGCAGTGCTAGTTTTGGGAGGGGGGCCACTAACTATGGCTACACCTTC.

To note about this clone: This same CDR3 is encoded by further DNA sequences in the sample. V gene TRBV18 combines with J gene TRBJ1-2, with 8 bases fitting TRBD1. The CDR3 spans 13 residues. The germline V gene has CDR1 KGHSH and CDR2 LQKENI. V dropped 3 bases and J dropped 6; count of bases not matched to a gene: 3. The DNA for the CDR3 is TGTGCCAGCTCACCGGACAGGGACCATGGCTACACCTTC. As protein: CASSPDRDHGYTF.

This chain uses TRBV19 with TRBJ1-5, with D perhaps TRBD1 (5 bases). Trimming removed 6 bases at V and 6 bases at J, with 12 bases between. CDR1 LNHDA and CDR2 SQIVND come from the germline V gene (reference sequence). The CDR3 length is 13 residues. CDR3 sequence: CASRRQSTQPQHF. As DNA, the CDR3 is TGTGCCAGTAGGAGACAGAGTACTCAGCCCCAGCATTTT.

The CDR3 DNA reads TGCGCCAGCAGCCCAGACAGGGGAGAGACCCAGTACTTC. It encodes CASSPDRGETQYF. The chain is built from TRBV5-1 and TRBJ2-5, with TRBD1 matching 8 bases. There are 13 residues in the CDR3. Looked up from germline, CDR1 is SGHRS and CDR2 is YFSETQ. J gave up 4 bases and V 4 bases, and 3 bases lay outside the gene matches.

The chain combines TRBV7-2 with TRBJ1-5, with D perhaps matching TRBD1 (5 bases). Deletions cut 5 bases from V and 3 bases from J, with 14 bases between. CDR1 is SGHTA and CDR2 is FQGNSA in the germline V gene. The CDR3 is 15 amino acids. The CDR3 nucleotides read TGTGCCAGCAGCCCAGGGTCGGGGGTCAATCAGCCCCAGCATTTT. This codes for CASSPGSGVNQPQHF.

DNA of the CDR3: TGTGCCAGCTCAGGGGCGCGCTATGGCTACACCTTC. Protein sequence: CASSGARYGYTF. V gene TRBV6-6 combines with J gene TRBJ1-2, with D possibly matching TRBD1 (6 bases). V dropped 8 bases and J dropped 4 bases, with 11 bases sitting between them. CDR1 is MNHNY, CDR2 SVGAGI, per germline (reference sequence). The length of the CDR3 is 12 residues.

V gene TRBV7-9 combines with J gene TRBJ2-7; no reliable D call. The CDR3 contains 14 residues. Germline V lookup: CDR1 SEHNR, CDR2 FQNEAQ (reference sequence). The germline V and J ends were trimmed by 6 bases and 0 bases, with 12 bases remaining between them. CDR3: CASSLPGTSYEQYF. The CDR3 DNA follows: TGTGCCAGCAGTCTCCCAGGAACCTCCTACGAGCAGTACTTC.

On this clone itself: Other DNA sequences within the sample encode an identical CDR3. The chain uses TRBV18 and TRBJ2-7, with a tentative D call TRBD1 (6 bases). The CDR3 consists of 15 residues. CDR1 is KGHSH and CDR2 is LQKENI in the germline V gene. The germline V and J ends were trimmed by 1 base and 3 bases, with 13 bases remaining between them. CDR3 coding DNA: TGTGCCAGCTCACCACGGGCAGGGGAAGTCTACGAGCAGTACTTC. It translates to CASSPRAGEVYEQYF.